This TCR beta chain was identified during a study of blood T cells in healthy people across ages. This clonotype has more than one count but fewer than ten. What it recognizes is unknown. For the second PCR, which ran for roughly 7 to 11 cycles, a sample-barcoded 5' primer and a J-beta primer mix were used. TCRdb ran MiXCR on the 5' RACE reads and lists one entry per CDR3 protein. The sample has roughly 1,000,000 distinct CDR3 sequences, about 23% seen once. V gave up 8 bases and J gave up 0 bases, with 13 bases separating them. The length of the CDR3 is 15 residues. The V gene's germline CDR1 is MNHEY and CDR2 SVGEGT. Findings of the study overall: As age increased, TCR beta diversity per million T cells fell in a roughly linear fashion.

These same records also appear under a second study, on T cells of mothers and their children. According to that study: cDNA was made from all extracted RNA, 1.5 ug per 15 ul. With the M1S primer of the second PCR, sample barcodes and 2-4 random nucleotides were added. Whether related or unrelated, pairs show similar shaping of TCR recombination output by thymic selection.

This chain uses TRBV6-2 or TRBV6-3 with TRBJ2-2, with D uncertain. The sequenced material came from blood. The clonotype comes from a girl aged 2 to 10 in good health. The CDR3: CASSILPANTGELFF. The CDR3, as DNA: TGTGCCAGCTCCATTCTACCAGCGAACACCGGGGAGCTGTTTTTT.